This TCR beta chain was identified in a study of chemoradiotherapy in HPV16-positive cancers. Study outcomes and limitations: HPV-responsive T-cell expansion during chemoradiotherapy was linked to improved recurrence-free survival in HPV16-positive patients. The functional HPV-specific definition rests on just two HPV16-positive patients.

Data came from immunoSEQ multiplex PCR; TCRdb stores just in-frame clones and leaves some out. Of a few thousand clones listed, roughly 89% are singletons. Trimming pared 3 bases from V and 4 bases from J, leaving 12 bases between. Germline V gene data show CDR1 as SGHVS and CDR2 as FNYEAQ. The CDR3 loop spans 14 amino acids. Repeated repertoire sampling spanned the course of chemoradiotherapy. In regard to this clone: Its matching antigen is unknown.

The chain couples TRBV7-6 to TRBJ1-1; weak D call: TRBD1 (6 bases). The clonotype comes from a human donor with HPV-associated anogenital cancer. Specimen: tumor tissue, collected from a patient who underwent chemoradiotherapy. CDR3 in DNA: TGTGCCAGCAGCTTCAGGGGAGGGAGCACTGAAGCTTTCTTT. Protein product: CASSFRGGSTEAFF.